The 6 T cell receptor beta chains reported below all come from one sample, sequenced in a study of T cell responses to AZD1222 COVID-19 vaccine (dated by TCRdb to the early 2020s). The library was obtained by the immunoSEQ multiplex PCR assay. The clones in this table, taken by TCRdb from immuneACCESS, are in-frame only. Not every clone is retained; where verified, under half of the shortfall comes from an unresolved V gene, and the cause of the rest is unknown. In all, the sample holds over 110,000 clones, and around 94% of those were seen once. The ten largest clonotypes hold more than 10% of the sample. The label giving this sample's time point can be read as: sample from adult after SARS-CoV-2 infection, after symptom onset. Source: peripheral blood, taken after recovery from COVID-19. All receptors come from an adult who had recovered from COVID-19.

A remark on this clone: The junction departs from germline at one end; a sequencing error may be responsible. The V and J genes are TRBV6-2 or TRBV6-3 and TRBJ1-1; tentative D call: TRBD1 (5 bases). This CDR3 comprises 15 residues. CDR1 and CDR2 from the germline V gene are MNHEY and SVGEGT. This CDR3 reads CASSDSGRLNTEAFF. In nucleotides, the CDR3 is TGTGCCAGCAGTGACTCGGGACGGCTAAACACTGAAGCTTTCTTT.

CDR3 nucleotide sequence: TGTGCCAGCAGTTACAGGACAGCCGATGATTACAATGAGCAGTTCTTC. This gives the protein CASSYRTADDYNEQFF. The chain recombines TRBV6-5 with TRBJ2-1, with D perhaps matching TRBD1 (6 bases). Trimming took off 2 bases at V and 4 bases at J, with 15 bases between the two ends. Germline CDR1 reads MNHEY; CDR2 reads SVGAGI. The CDR3 has 16 amino acids.

V gene TRBV10-1 combines with J gene TRBJ2-2; TRBD2 matches 11 bases. V was clipped by 5 bases and J by 6 bases; unmatched bases: 5. CDR1 and CDR2 (germline): WNHNN, SYGVQD (reference sequence). This CDR3 comprises 15 residues. In DNA form, the CDR3 reads TGCGCCAGCAGTTTTAGCGGGAGGGCCGCCGGGGAGCTGTTTTTT. Translated: CASSFSGRAAGELFF.

This chain uses TRBV11-2 with TRBJ2-5; D might be TRBD1 (6 bases). CDR1 and CDR2 from the germline V gene are SGHAT and FQNNGV. The CDR3 totals 14 residues. Trimming pared 2 bases from V and 4 bases from J, leaving 11 bases between. This CDR3 is CASSLRQVLETQYF. The CDR3 DNA reads as TGTGCCAGCAGCTTAAGACAGGTGTTAGAGACCCAGTACTTC.

The V gene is TRBV5-4, the J gene TRBJ1-2; D is possibly TRBD1 (6 bases). V gave up 2 bases and J gave up 4 bases, with 9 bases separating them. In germline, CDR1 is SGHNT, CDR2 YYREEE (reference sequence). This CDR3 spans 13 amino acids. CDR3 protein: CASSLQGAYGYTF. CDR3 coding DNA: TGTGCCAGCAGCTTACAGGGCGCCTATGGCTACACCTTC.

The chain combines TRBV20-1 with TRBJ1-2; TRBD1 agrees at 7 bases. The trim removed 6 bases at V and 6 bases at J, leaving 4 bases unmatched. This CDR3 has 11 amino acids. Germline values: CDR1 DFQATT, CDR2 SNEGSKA (reference sequence). The CDR3 sequence is CSARGADGYTF. The CDR3 DNA reads as TGCAGTGCCAGGGGGGCGGATGGCTACACCTTC.